The 25 T cell receptor beta chains listed next were all sequenced from one sample in a study of blood T cell repertoires in COVID-19. Sequencing used immunoSEQ multiplex PCR; TCRdb keeps in-frame clones, though not all of them. Of 30,000 to 50,000 clones in the sample, more than 70% were seen once. The sequenced sample consisted of peripheral blood. The origin of the receptors is a man aged 55 to 70 with acute or convalescent COVID-19.

This clone was detected only once. This chain joins TRBV5-6 and TRBJ2-5, with 9 bases fitting TRBD1. CDR3 size: 13 residues. Germline V CDR1 and CDR2: SGHDT, YYEEEE. The V gene end was trimmed by 4 bases and the J gene end by 5 bases; junction bases not matched to a gene: 3. CDR3 loop: CASSRTGEETQYF. The CDR3 DNA is TGTGCCAGCAGCCGGACAGGGGAGGAGACCCAGTACTTC.

This clone was detected only once. The rearrangement uses TRBV5-8 and TRBJ1-1; maybe TRBD1 (5 bases). The CDR3 loop spans 15 amino acids. From germline, CDR1 is SGHTS and CDR2 YDEGEE. Trimming cost V 4 bases and J 4 bases, with 17 bases left between them. The CDR3 sequence is CASSLLDSLGTEAFF. DNA of the CDR3: TGTGCCAGCAGCCTCCTCGACAGTCTGGGCACTGAAGCTTTCTTT.

With regard to this clone: This sample also contains other DNA sequences that code for the same CDR3. The rearrangement uses TRBV5-1 and TRBJ2-3; 10 bases match TRBD1. The CDR3 loop spans 16 amino acids. Germline assignment: CDR1 SGHRS and CDR2 YFSETQ. V dropped 0 bases and J dropped 6; count of bases not matched to a gene: 7. The CDR3 DNA reads TGCGCCAGCAGCTTGGCGCCGGGACAGGGGTCCGATACGCAGTATTTT. It codes for CASSLAPGQGSDTQYF. Full variable domain (remainder filled in from reference TRBV5-1 and TRBJ2-3): KAGVTQTPRYLIKTRGQQVTLSCSPISGHRSVSWYQQTPGQGLQFLFEYFSETQRNKGNFPGRFSGRQFSNSRSEMNVSTLELGDSALYLCASSLAPGQGSDTQYFGPGTRLTVL.

The rearrangement links TRBV3-1 (or the pseudogene TRBV3-2) to TRBJ1-6, with 7 bases fitting TRBD1. The junction had 7 bases not matched to a gene; V was cut back by 4 bases and J by 7 bases. The CDR3 is 15 residues long. Germline CDR1 reads LGHDT; CDR2 reads YNNKEL (reference sequence). CDR3 amino acids: CASSPWDSENSPLHF. CDR3 sequence (DNA): TGTGCCAGCAGCCCCTGGGACAGTGAAAATTCACCCCTCCACTTT.

This chain links TRBV6-1 with TRBJ1-3; D may be TRBD1 (6 bases). Looked up from germline, CDR1 is MNHNS and CDR2 is SASEGT. CDR3 length: 14 residues. Deletions cut 8 bases from V and 0 bases from J, with 11 bases between. The CDR3 region is CASSRGGSGNTIYF. As DNA, the CDR3 is TGTGCCAGCTCAAGGGGGGGCTCTGGAAACACCATATATTTT.

In this sample, this clone turned up once. The V call is TRBV19, the J call TRBJ2-2; weak D call: TRBD2 (5 bases). This CDR3 has 15 residues. Trimming took 4 bases from V and 6 from J, leaving 15 bases between them. The germline CDR1 and CDR2 sequences are LNHDA and SQIVND (reference sequence). CDR3: CASSKTFGIAGELFF. The CDR3 DNA follows: TGTGCCAGTAGTAAGACCTTCGGGATTGCCGGGGAGCTGTTTTTT.

The gene calls are TRBV19 and TRBJ1-5, with TRBD1 matching over 9 bases. The junction had 8 bases not matched to a gene; V was cut back by 5 bases and J by 6 bases. Per the germline V gene, CDR1 is LNHDA and CDR2 is SQIVND (reference sequence). The CDR3 loop spans 15 amino acids. CDR3 in DNA: TGTGCCAGTAGTGTCCCACAGGGGGCCGGTCAGCCCCAGCATTTT. Its translation is CASSVPQGAGQPQHF.

This clone was seen a single time. This chain links TRBV5-1 with TRBJ2-1; the D gene is possibly TRBD1 (5 bases). The CDR3 is made up of 14 amino acids. The germline V gene encodes CDR1 SGHRS and CDR2 YFSETQ. V shed 1 base and J shed 3 bases, with 8 bases lying between them. DNA of the CDR3: TGCGCCAGCAGCTTGAACGGACACTACAATGAGCAGTTCTTC. Translated, it gives CASSLNGHYNEQFF.

V is TRBV12-2 and J is TRBJ2-7; TRBD2 is taken as the D call from the table, unchecked against the DNA. TRBV12-2 is a listed pseudogene. The CDR3 sequence is 19 residues long. This CDR3 is CASRPLGGLAGLSSYEQYF. The CDR3 DNA is TGTGCAAGTCGCCCCTTGGGAGGACTAGCGGGTCTAAGCTCCTACGAGCAGTACTTC.

The chain's CDR3 is CASSYREHTEAFF. The CDR3 nucleotides read TGTGCCAGCAGTTACAGGGAGCACACTGAAGCTTTCTTT. The chain employs TRBV6-5 and TRBJ1-1; no clear D gene. The CDR3 spans 13 residues. CDR1 is MNHEY and CDR2 is SVGAGI in the germline V gene. V dropped 2 bases and J dropped 3 bases, with 7 bases sitting between them.

The gene calls are TRBV2 and TRBJ1-2; the D gene is possibly TRBD1 (5 bases). The germline gives CDR1 SNHLY, CDR2 FYNNEI. The CDR3 length is 12 residues. Trimming shortened V by 1 base and J by 8 bases, and 8 bases separated the two germline ends. CDR3: CASSEGPGGYTF. For the CDR3, the DNA is TGTGCCAGCAGTGAAGGGCCAGGGGGCTACACCTTC.

This chain connects TRBV7-8 to TRBJ2-5; D uncertain. The germline V and J ends were trimmed by 5 bases and 1 base, with 11 bases remaining between them. Germline V gene data show CDR1 as SGHVS and CDR2 as FQNEAQ. CDR3 length: 14 amino acids. CDR3 bases: TGTGCCAGCAGCCCACTGACTGGCCAAGAGACCCAGTACTTC. It translates to CASSPLTGQETQYF.

This chain links TRBV5-1 with TRBJ2-2; 8 bases map to TRBD1. CDR3 length: 15 amino acids. Germline CDR1 reads SGHRS; CDR2 reads YFSETQ. V shed 4 bases, J shed 3 bases, and the junction held 5 bases outside the gene matches. The CDR3 bases are TGCGCCAGCAGCGGAGGACAGGGTTACACCGGGGAGCTGTTTTTT. It encodes CASSGGQGYTGELFF.

The genes are TRBV19 and TRBJ1-2; D is possibly TRBD1 (6 bases). In germline, CDR1 is LNHDA, CDR2 SQIVND (reference sequence). This CDR3 region has 13 residues. V gave up 6 bases and J gave up 2 bases, with 10 bases separating them. Here the CDR3 reads CASRGQLNYGYTF. Here the CDR3 DNA reads TGTGCCAGTAGAGGACAGCTAAACTATGGCTACACCTTC.

This clone was seen only once. The rearrangement uses TRBV27 and TRBJ1-5, with 7 bases fitting TRBD1. Germline lookup yields CDR1 MNHEY and CDR2 SMNVEV (reference sequence). After removal of 4 bases from V and 6 bases from J, the junction contained 12 bases not matched to a gene. CDR3 length: 16 residues. CDR3 DNA: TGTGCCAGCAGTTCCGCCACGACAGGGCCGGGTCAGCCCCAGCATTTT. As protein: CASSSATTGPGQPQHF.

The chain joins TRBV11-2 to TRBJ2-3, with TRBD2 as a possible D gene (5 bases). V was pared by 2 bases and J by 1 base, with 13 bases between. The CDR3 contains 16 residues. Germline V gene lookup returns CDR1 SGHAT and CDR2 FQNNGV. The CDR3: CASSLYASGGTDTQYF. CDR3 DNA sequence: TGTGCCAGCAGCTTATATGCGAGCGGAGGCACAGATACGCAGTATTTT.

This clone was detected only once. This chain uses TRBV9 with TRBJ1-4; D uncertain. This CDR3 contains 16 residues. Germline values: CDR1 SGDLS, CDR2 YYNGEE. The V end was cut by 0 bases, the J end by 0 bases, with 9 bases between. The CDR3 sequence is CASSVGTGATNEKLFF. The DNA of the CDR3 is TGTGCCAGCAGCGTAGGGACTGGGGCAACTAATGAAAAACTGTTTTTT.

The rearrangement joins TRBV28 to TRBJ2-5; tentative D call: TRBD1 (6 bases). The CDR3 consists of 13 residues. CDR1 and CDR2 (germline): MDHEN, SYDVKM. V was clipped by 5 bases and J by 1 base, with 8 bases between them. This CDR3 is CASSGGFQETQYF. The DNA for the CDR3 is TGTGCCAGCAGTGGGGGCTTCCAAGAGACCCAGTACTTC.

CDR3 nucleotides: TGTGCCAGCAAGGGACTATTTACCGGGGAGCTGTTTTTT. Protein sequence: CASKGLFTGELFF. The chain has TRBV19 and TRBJ2-2, with 7 bases aligning to TRBD2. This CDR3 has 13 residues. Germline V gene lookup returns CDR1 LNHDA and CDR2 SQIVND (reference sequence). J was trimmed by 5 bases and V by 9 bases; bases with no gene match: 6.

V is TRBV30 and J is TRBJ1-2, with a weak D call TRBD1 (5 bases). The CDR3 consists of 13 residues. The V end lost 2 bases, the J end lost 3 bases, and 10 bases lay between the germline ends. CDR1 is GTSNPN and CDR2 is SVGIG in the germline V gene (reference sequence). The CDR3 here is CAWSRGEDYGYTF. The CDR3 DNA sequence: TGTGCCTGGAGTCGGGGGGAGGACTATGGCTACACCTTC.

The chain couples TRBV5-1 to TRBJ1-2; 7 bases map to TRBD1. V lost 4 bases to trimming and J lost 8 bases; unmatched junction nucleotides: 8. CDR1 and CDR2 from the germline V gene are SGHRS and YFSETQ. The CDR3 is 13 amino acids. CDR3 sequence (DNA): TGCGCCAGCAGCCACGGAACAGGGGACGGCTACACCTTC. As protein: CASSHGTGDGYTF.

The V call is TRBV5-6, the J call TRBJ1-5, with 10 bases aligning to TRBD1. The V gene's germline CDR1 is SGHDT and CDR2 YYEEEE. J gave up 9 bases and V 4 bases, and 10 bases lay outside the gene matches. The CDR3 loop spans 15 amino acids. The CDR3 reads CASSTWTGGDRPQHF. CDR3 DNA: TGTGCCAGCAGCACCTGGACAGGGGGGGACCGGCCCCAGCATTTT.

This clone has only one observation. The rearrangement links TRBV6-5 to TRBJ1-2; 7 bases align to TRBD1. V was clipped by 5 bases and J by 4 bases; unmatched bases: 4. The CDR3 spans 13 residues. Germline values: CDR1 MNHEY, CDR2 SVGAGI. The DNA of the CDR3 is TGTGCCAGCAGTCCGACAGGGACCTATGGCTACACCTTC. It encodes CASSPTGTYGYTF.

The chain has TRBV2 and TRBJ1-3; no definite D call. This CDR3 contains 11 residues. Germline V gene data show CDR1 as SNHLY and CDR2 as FYNNEI. V was cut by 6 bases and J by 6 bases, with 6 bases left in between. The CDR3 loop reads CASSPLNTIYF. Here the CDR3 DNA reads TGTGCCAGCAGCCCCTTAAACACCATATATTTT.

This chain joins TRBV5-4 and TRBJ2-1; the match to TRBD2 covers 11 bases. The V gene end was trimmed by 9 bases and the J gene end by 6 bases; junction bases not matched to a gene: 5. This CDR3 is built from 13 residues. The germline V gene encodes CDR1 SGHNT and CDR2 YYREEE (reference sequence). Here the CDR3 DNA reads TGTGCCACCGGGACTAGCGGAACCAATGAGCAGTTCTTC. As protein: CATGTSGTNEQFF.